This T cell receptor (beta chain) was observed in a study of blood T cell repertoires in COVID-19. Study summary: Some COVID-19 samples were acute and others convalescent; all came from the United States, Italy and Spain. Sources were T cells, B-cell-depleted T cells, or PBMCs; the material itself was cDNA or gDNA.

Germline lookup yields CDR1 SEHNR and CDR2 FQNEAQ (reference sequence). Trimming shortened V by 1 base and J by 6 bases, and 15 bases separated the two germline ends. The length of the CDR3 is 15 residues. Per the authors' pipeline: Estimated nucleated cell counts came from reference gene primer amplification. Measured with immunoSEQ multiplex PCR; TCRdb has only the in-frame clones, and not every one. V, J and clone size are taken as reported in that table, and D and trimming were inferred from the DNA itself. The sample has just over 90,000 clones, roughly nine tenths seen once; the top ten hold 1.5%. As concerns this clone: The same CDR3 can be traced to other DNA sequences in this sample.

The sequencing sample was made of peripheral blood. The chain is built from TRBV7-9 and TRBJ1-1; D perhaps matches TRBD1 (6 bases). This TCR was sampled from a human donor with active COVID-19. The donor label of this sample is uncertain. CDR3 DNA: TGTGCCAGCAGCTTAGGTGACCGGGACAAAGCTGAAGCTTTCTTT. Translating it yields CASSLGDRDKAEAFF.